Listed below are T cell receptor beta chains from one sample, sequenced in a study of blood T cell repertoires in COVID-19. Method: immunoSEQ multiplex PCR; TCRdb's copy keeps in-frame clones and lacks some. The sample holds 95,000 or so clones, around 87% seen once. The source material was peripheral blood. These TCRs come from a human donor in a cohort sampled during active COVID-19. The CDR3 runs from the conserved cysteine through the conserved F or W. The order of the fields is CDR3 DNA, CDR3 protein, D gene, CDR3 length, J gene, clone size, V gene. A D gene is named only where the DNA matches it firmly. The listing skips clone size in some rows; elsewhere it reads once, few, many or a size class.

CDR3 DNA: TGTGCCAGCTCACCACCGGCACTAGCGGTTTACGAGCAGTACTTC; CDR3 protein: CASSPPALAVYEQYF; D gene: TRBD2; CDR3 length: 15; J gene: TRBJ2-7; clone size: NA; V gene: TRBV18
CDR3 DNA: TGCGCCAGCAGCTTGGACACCTACAATGAGCAGTTCTTC; CDR3 protein: CASSLDTYNEQFF; D gene: NA; CDR3 length: 13; J gene: TRBJ2-1; clone size: once; V gene: TRBV5-1
CDR3 DNA: TGTGCCAGCAGTTACTGGGGCTCAGGCCCTGGAAACACCATATATTTT; CDR3 protein: CASSYWGSGPGNTIYF; D gene: NA; CDR3 length: 16; J gene: TRBJ1-3; clone size: few; V gene: TRBV6-5
CDR3 DNA: TGTGCCAGTAATCGCCCAGGGGGCACTAACTATGGCTACACCTTC; CDR3 protein: CASNRPGGTNYGYTF; D gene: TRBD1; CDR3 length: 15; J gene: TRBJ1-2; clone size: NA; V gene: TRBV19
CDR3 DNA: TGTGCCAGCAGCCCACGAGTCTCCTACGAGCAGTACTTC; CDR3 protein: CASSPRVSYEQYF; D gene: NA; CDR3 length: 13; J gene: TRBJ2-7; clone size: NA; V gene: TRBV7-6
CDR3 DNA: TGCGCCAGCAGCCAAGTCGGGGAACAGGGGTCGTTCTACGAGCAGTACTTC; CDR3 protein: CASSQVGEQGSFYEQYF; D gene: TRBD1; CDR3 length: 17; J gene: TRBJ2-7; clone size: NA; V gene: TRBV4-3
CDR3 DNA: TGTGCCAGCAGCCCGAGACTCAACCAAGGCAATGAGCAGTTCTTC; CDR3 protein: CASSPRLNQGNEQFF; D gene: NA; CDR3 length: 15; J gene: TRBJ2-1; clone size: once; V gene: TRBV11-3
CDR3 DNA: TGTGCCAGCAGCGTAGGGGCAGAAGGAGGTGAAGCTTTCTTT; CDR3 protein: CASSVGAEGGEAFF; D gene: NA; CDR3 length: 14; J gene: TRBJ1-1; clone size: few; V gene: TRBV9
CDR3 DNA: TGTGCCATCAGTGATGTAGGGACAGGCAATCAGCCCCAGCATTTT; CDR3 protein: CAISDVGTGNQPQHF; D gene: TRBD1; CDR3 length: 15; J gene: TRBJ1-5; clone size: NA; V gene: TRBV10-3
CDR3 DNA: TGCGCCAACCCGGGACAGACCTACGAGCAGTACTTC; CDR3 protein: CANPGQTYEQYF; D gene: TRBD1; CDR3 length: 12; J gene: TRBJ2-7; clone size: NA; V gene: TRBV5-1
CDR3 DNA: TGTGCCAGTAGTGAATTAGCAGGGCACTCTGGAAACACCATATATTTT; CDR3 protein: CASSELAGHSGNTIYF; D gene: NA; CDR3 length: 16; J gene: TRBJ1-3; clone size: once; V gene: TRBV19
CDR3 DNA: TGCGCCAGCAGCCAAGACCGGGACAGGGGAGCCTATGGCTACACCTTC; CDR3 protein: CASSQDRDRGAYGYTF; D gene: TRBD1; CDR3 length: 16; J gene: TRBJ1-2; clone size: NA; V gene: TRBV4-1
CDR3 DNA: TGTGCCACCAGCAGAGATCCAGGACAGGGGGGTAATTCACCCCTCCACTTT; CDR3 protein: CATSRDPGQGGNSPLHF; D gene: TRBD1; CDR3 length: 17; J gene: TRBJ1-6; clone size: NA; V gene: TRBV15
CDR3 DNA: TGTGCCAGCAGCTTAATCCCTCCAGGGAATGGTTCACCCCTCCACTTT; CDR3 protein: CASSLIPPGNGSPLHF; D gene: NA; CDR3 length: 16; J gene: TRBJ1-6; clone size: NA; V gene: TRBV7-3
CDR3 DNA: TGCGCCAGCAGCTTGGGGTTGAAGGGGACAGATACGCAGTATTTT; CDR3 protein: CASSLGLKGTDTQYF; D gene: NA; CDR3 length: 15; J gene: TRBJ2-3; clone size: NA; V gene: TRBV5-1
CDR3 DNA: TGTGCCAGCAGCCTTAGACAGGGCATTAATGAAAAACTGTTTTTT; CDR3 protein: CASSLRQGINEKLFF; D gene: TRBD1; CDR3 length: 15; J gene: TRBJ1-4; clone size: NA; V gene: TRBV7-6
CDR3 DNA: TGTGCCAGCAGCTTAGGGGCAGGTCGATCTGATAACTATGGCTACACCTTC; CDR3 protein: CASSLGAGRSDNYGYTF; D gene: NA; CDR3 length: 17; J gene: TRBJ1-2; clone size: NA; V gene: TRBV7-2
CDR3 DNA: TGTGCCAGCAGCTTAGATGGCAGTCTCTATGGCTACACCTTC; CDR3 protein: CASSLDGSLYGYTF; D gene: NA; CDR3 length: 14; J gene: TRBJ1-2; clone size: NA; V gene: TRBV11-2
CDR3 DNA: TGTGCCAGCAGCGTAGGGGCAACAGTTAACACTGAAGCTTTCTTT; CDR3 protein: CASSVGATVNTEAFF; D gene: NA; CDR3 length: 15; J gene: TRBJ1-1; clone size: NA; V gene: TRBV9
CDR3 DNA: TGTGCCAGCAGAAGGGACAGGGGAAATGAAAAACTGTTTTTT; CDR3 protein: CASRRDRGNEKLFF; D gene: TRBD1; CDR3 length: 14; J gene: TRBJ1-4; clone size: NA; V gene: TRBV3-1/TRBV3-2
CDR3 DNA: TGTGCCAGCAGTGACTCTCGGGACAGGCCGGCACGGGGCAATCAGCCCCAGCATTTT; CDR3 protein: CASSDSRDRPARGNQPQHF; D gene: TRBD1; CDR3 length: 19; J gene: TRBJ1-5; clone size: NA; V gene: TRBV6-4
CDR3 DNA: TGTGCCAGCAGCTCCCGGACAGGGGGCGCCTCGCAGTACTTC; CDR3 protein: CASSSRTGGASQYF; D gene: TRBD1; CDR3 length: 14; J gene: TRBJ2-7; clone size: NA; V gene: TRBV5-6
CDR3 DNA: TGCGCCAGCAGCTATGGGGAGATGAACACTGAAGCTTTCTTT; CDR3 protein: CASSYGEMNTEAFF; D gene: NA; CDR3 length: 14; J gene: TRBJ1-1; clone size: NA; V gene: TRBV5-1
CDR3 DNA: TGTGCCAGCAGCCGGGCCGGGACTAGCGGGGGTGTCACAGATACGCAGTATTTT; CDR3 protein: CASSRAGTSGGVTDTQYF; D gene: TRBD2; CDR3 length: 18; J gene: TRBJ2-3; clone size: NA; V gene: TRBV3-1/TRBV3-2
CDR3 DNA: TGCGCCAGCAGTGAGTGGGACAACCAAGAGACCCAGTACTTC; CDR3 protein: CASSEWDNQETQYF; D gene: NA; CDR3 length: 14; J gene: TRBJ2-5; clone size: NA; V gene: TRBV10-2
CDR3 DNA: TGTGCCAGCAGCTTTTCAATGTCGGGGGAAGACACCGGGGAGCTGTTTTTT; CDR3 protein: CASSFSMSGEDTGELFF; D gene: NA; CDR3 length: 17; J gene: TRBJ2-2; clone size: NA; V gene: TRBV7-3
CDR3 DNA: TGTGCCAGCAGCTTTGGACAGGGGGTTAACTATGGCTACACCTTC; CDR3 protein: CASSFGQGVNYGYTF; D gene: TRBD1; CDR3 length: 15; J gene: TRBJ1-2; clone size: NA; V gene: TRBV5-4
CDR3 DNA: TGTGCCAGCAGTGGGAACAGGGTTGGGGATGGCTACACCTTC; CDR3 protein: CASSGNRVGDGYTF; D gene: NA; CDR3 length: 14; J gene: TRBJ1-2; clone size: NA; V gene: TRBV27
CDR3 DNA: TGTGCCAGCAGCCAAGGGGGGGGGCTGGATGGTGAGCAGTTCTTC; CDR3 protein: CASSQGGGLDGEQFF; D gene: NA; CDR3 length: 15; J gene: TRBJ2-1; clone size: NA; V gene: TRBV3-1/TRBV3-2
CDR3 DNA: TGTGCCAGTAGTACCCCAGGACAGGCCGCTAACTATGGCTACACCTTC; CDR3 protein: CASSTPGQAANYGYTF; D gene: TRBD1; CDR3 length: 16; J gene: TRBJ1-2; clone size: NA; V gene: TRBV19
CDR3 DNA: TGTGCCAGCAGACTAGGGGGATCGGACTACGAGCAGTACTTC; CDR3 protein: CASRLGGSDYEQYF; D gene: NA; CDR3 length: 14; J gene: TRBJ2-7; clone size: NA; V gene: TRBV2
CDR3 DNA: TGCAGCGTTGGCCTCAGGATGACCTACGAGCAGTACTTC; CDR3 protein: CSVGLRMTYEQYF; D gene: NA; CDR3 length: 13; J gene: TRBJ2-7; clone size: NA; V gene: TRBV29-1
CDR3 DNA: TGTGCCAGCAGCCGTAGCGGGGGGGGAACTCAAGAGACCCAGTACTTC; CDR3 protein: CASSRSGGGTQETQYF; D gene: TRBD2; CDR3 length: 16; J gene: TRBJ2-5; clone size: NA; V gene: TRBV7-6
CDR3 DNA: TGTGCCAGCAATCCACAGGGGGCGAGTCAGCCCCAGCATTTT; CDR3 protein: CASNPQGASQPQHF; D gene: TRBD1; CDR3 length: 14; J gene: TRBJ1-5; clone size: NA; V gene: TRBV5-6
CDR3 DNA: TGTGCCAGCAGCGTAGGGGCCCGAGAGATCGAGGAGACCCAGTACTTC; CDR3 protein: CASSVGAREIEETQYF; D gene: NA; CDR3 length: 16; J gene: TRBJ2-5; clone size: NA; V gene: TRBV9
CDR3 DNA: TGTGCCAGCAGCGTAAGAACAGGGGCTGAAAAACTGTTTTTT; CDR3 protein: CASSVRTGAEKLFF; D gene: TRBD1; CDR3 length: 14; J gene: TRBJ1-4; clone size: NA; V gene: TRBV7-9
CDR3 DNA: TGTGCCAGCAGCGGACTAGCCAATGAGCAGTTCTTC; CDR3 protein: CASSGLANEQFF; D gene: TRBD2; CDR3 length: 12; J gene: TRBJ2-1; clone size: NA; V gene: TRBV2
CDR3 DNA: TGTGCCAGCAGTTACTCGATCGGCCGGGACACTGAAGCTTTCTTT; CDR3 protein: CASSYSIGRDTEAFF; D gene: NA; CDR3 length: 15; J gene: TRBJ1-1; clone size: NA; V gene: TRBV6-5
CDR3 DNA: TGTGCCAGCAGCCCGGGTCGGAGGGGCTCTGAAGCTTTCTTT; CDR3 protein: CASSPGRRGSEAFF; D gene: NA; CDR3 length: 14; J gene: TRBJ1-1; clone size: once; V gene: TRBV5-5
CDR3 DNA: TGCGCCAGCAGCTCAACAGGGGGTATGGAGACCCAGTACTTC; CDR3 protein: CASSSTGGMETQYF; D gene: TRBD1; CDR3 length: 14; J gene: TRBJ2-5; clone size: NA; V gene: TRBV5-1
CDR3 DNA: TGTGCCATCTCGACTCTCAATGAGCAGTTCTTC; CDR3 protein: CAISTLNEQFF; D gene: NA; CDR3 length: 11; J gene: TRBJ2-1; clone size: NA; V gene: TRBV7-2
CDR3 DNA: TGTGCCAGCAGTGCACAGGGGAATCAGCCCCAGCATTTT; CDR3 protein: CASSAQGNQPQHF; D gene: TRBD1; CDR3 length: 13; J gene: TRBJ1-5; clone size: NA; V gene: TRBV25-1
CDR3 DNA: TGTGCCAGCAGCCAAGCGGGCGGCGGGTTGGGGGGCACTGAAGCTTTCTTT; CDR3 protein: CASSQAGGGLGGTEAFF; D gene: NA; CDR3 length: 17; J gene: TRBJ1-1; clone size: NA; V gene: TRBV4-2
CDR3 DNA: TGTGCCGGAAATATAGCGGGGTTCGTCACAGATACGCAGTATTTT; CDR3 protein: CAGNIAGFVTDTQYF; D gene: TRBD2; CDR3 length: 15; J gene: TRBJ2-3; clone size: once; V gene: TRBV30
CDR3 DNA: TGTGCCAGCAGCCCGGACAGGGACTCCTACGAGCAGTACTTC; CDR3 protein: CASSPDRDSYEQYF; D gene: TRBD1; CDR3 length: 14; J gene: TRBJ2-7; clone size: NA; V gene: TRBV5-4
CDR3 DNA: TGCGCCAGCAGCCACACACCGACGGGGGATGAGACCCAGTACTTC; CDR3 protein: CASSHTPTGDETQYF; D gene: NA; CDR3 length: 15; J gene: TRBJ2-5; clone size: once; V gene: TRBV4-1
CDR3 DNA: TGTGCCAGCAGCCAAGATCATACTAGCCCCTACGAGCAGTTCTTC; CDR3 protein: CASSQDHTSPYEQFF; D gene: NA; CDR3 length: 15; J gene: TRBJ2-1; clone size: NA; V gene: TRBV3-1/TRBV3-2
CDR3 DNA: TGTGCCAGCGTGGCGGATGGAAACACCATATATTTT; CDR3 protein: CASVADGNTIYF; D gene: NA; CDR3 length: 12; J gene: TRBJ1-3; clone size: few; V gene: TRBV6-5
CDR3 DNA: TGTGCCAGCAGTTATCTCTCTAGCGGGCGCTTAACTCTAGGCGATGAGCAGTTCTTC; CDR3 protein: CASSYLSSGRLTLGDEQFF; D gene: TRBD2; CDR3 length: 19; J gene: TRBJ2-1; clone size: NA; V gene: TRBV6-2/TRBV6-3
CDR3 DNA: TGTGCCAGCAGCCAAGTGGATCCGGAGTTTGGATCACCCCTCCACTTT; CDR3 protein: CASSQVDPEFGSPLHF; D gene: NA; CDR3 length: 16; J gene: TRBJ1-6; clone size: few; V gene: TRBV4-2
CDR3 DNA: TGTGCCAGCACCAGCCCAGGACAGGGGTATGGCTACACCTTC; CDR3 protein: CASTSPGQGYGYTF; D gene: TRBD1; CDR3 length: 14; J gene: TRBJ1-2; clone size: NA; V gene: TRBV28
CDR3 DNA: TGCGCCAGCTCGGCCGGGAGAGAGACCCAGTACTTC; CDR3 protein: CASSAGRETQYF; D gene: NA; CDR3 length: 12; J gene: TRBJ2-5; clone size: NA; V gene: TRBV5-1
CDR3 DNA: TGTGCCAGCAGCTCCTACCAGGGGAATGAGCAGTTCTTC; CDR3 protein: CASSSYQGNEQFF; D gene: NA; CDR3 length: 13; J gene: TRBJ2-1; clone size: NA; V gene: TRBV11-3
CDR3 DNA: TGTGCCAGCAGTTACGGGGGCTCCCAAGAGACCCAGTACTTC; CDR3 protein: CASSYGGSQETQYF; D gene: NA; CDR3 length: 14; J gene: TRBJ2-5; clone size: NA; V gene: TRBV6-5
CDR3 DNA: TGCAGCGTTGAGACAGGGCTTTATGGCTACACCTTC; CDR3 protein: CSVETGLYGYTF; D gene: TRBD1; CDR3 length: 12; J gene: TRBJ1-2; clone size: NA; V gene: TRBV29-1
CDR3 DNA: TGTGCCAGCAGCGTCCATAGCGGGGGCAACTACGAGCAGTACTTC; CDR3 protein: CASSVHSGGNYEQYF; D gene: TRBD2; CDR3 length: 15; J gene: TRBJ2-7; clone size: NA; V gene: TRBV9
CDR3 DNA: TGTGCCAGTAGTGGACTAGCGGGAGGCTACAATGAGCAGTTCTTC; CDR3 protein: CASSGLAGGYNEQFF; D gene: TRBD2; CDR3 length: 15; J gene: TRBJ2-1; clone size: NA; V gene: TRBV19
CDR3 DNA: TGTGCCAGCAGTTTGGGCCTCAAGGGGAAACTGTTTTTT; CDR3 protein: CASSLGLKGKLFF; D gene: NA; CDR3 length: 13; J gene: TRBJ1-4; clone size: NA; V gene: TRBV12-3/TRBV12-4
CDR3 DNA: TGTGCCTGGAGTGGCCGGGACAGGGGGAATTTACGCACAGATACGCAGTATTTT; CDR3 protein: CAWSGRDRGNLRTDTQYF; D gene: TRBD1; CDR3 length: 18; J gene: TRBJ2-3; clone size: NA; V gene: TRBV30